This TCR beta chain was retrieved from a study of T-cell memory formation after mild COVID-19 (dated by TCRdb to about 2021). Notes on the research overall: TCR sequence clusters from the two donors were largely donor specific. The cohort was made up of two young adult volunteers, one female and one male, who were previously healthy. T-cell clones expanding and contracting after mild COVID-19 in two donors were tracked by longitudinal TCRalpha and TCRbeta repertoire sequencing.

Comments on this clonotype: Its antigen is currently not known. No per-base quality is available; no much larger clone lies one base away.

Unmatched junction bases come to 11, with V trimmed by 4 bases and J by 7 bases. CDR1 is given as SGHRS and CDR2 as YFSETQ, both from the germline V gene. From the cysteine up to the phenylalanine, the CDR3 has a length of 15 residues. Only the CDR3 DNA is retained, 45 bases long and in frame from the first base. PBMCs were isolated by Ficoll-Paque density gradient centrifugation. Overall study outcomes, separate from this receptor: The detection of some responding clones in pre-infection memory suggests that pre-existing cross-reactive memory T cells joined the SARS-CoV-2 response. Contracting CD4+ clones were located mainly in the CM and EM memory subsets, whereas CD8+ clones were found to be enriched in EMRA. The study included only a couple of mild cases, and larger cohorts that include severe cases with pre-infection samples were judged to be necessary. From day 15 to 85, contracting clones showed balanced CD4/CD8 phenotypes, whereas a second wave of clones that expanded from day 15 to 37 leaned towards CD4+. SARS-CoV-2 specificity was not confirmed for the second-wave clones peaking on day 37.

The listed sequencing device is Illumina NovaSeq 6000. cDNA libraries for TCRalpha and TCRbeta were prepared by 5'RACE using constant-segment primers, with sample barcodes and unique molecular identifiers added. Trizol reagent was used to extract RNA from every sample. Libraries were amplified in two PCR steps, with a second sample barcode and Illumina TruSeq adapters added in the second step. Sequencing of libraries was performed on an Illumina NovaSeq with 2 x 150 bp paired-end reads. From the authors' description of their analysis: The reads were demultiplexed and collapsed into UMI-guided consensus sequences using migec v1.2.7. Using mixcr v2.1.11, UMI consensuses were aligned to TRA and TRB V and J templates and then assembled into clonotypes. A clonotype was counted as expanded or contracted only when both edgeR and NoisET called the clonotype significant, with the noise models trained on biological replicates. edgeR calls used a false discovery rate-adjusted p below 0.01 and a log2 fold-change threshold of 1. As an exploratory analysis of dynamics, max-normalized trajectories of the 1000 most abundant clonotypes were examined with PCA combined with hierarchical clustering. Separately sequenced CD4+ and CD8+ repertoires were used to assign a CD4 or CD8 phenotype to each responding clone. TCRdb reprocessed the public reads (quality trimming at Q25 with fastp, clone calling with MiXCR) and kept in-frame beta chains. All rows with the same CDR3 protein become a single entry with the most common DNA and genes. TCRdb's processing, not the authors', yielded these V and J calls. This sample gives roughly 370,000 distinct CDR3 sequences in total; 15% to 20% of them show up just once. About a fifth of the sample is in the top ten clones.

Sequencing was done on a sample of PBMCs or a T cell subset sorted from them (not recorded which). The TCR comes from a man aged 18 to 29 who had mild COVID-19 (a few samples of this study predate the infection). The sample titles of this study are shuffled in the database, so cell type and time point are left out; the donor was told from shared clones. The chain links TRBV5-1 with TRBJ2-3, with 8 junctional bases fitting TRBD2. The DNA reads TGCGCCAGCAGCAGTACACGGGGGGGAGGAAATACGCAGTATTTT. This encodes CASSSTRGGGNTQYF.